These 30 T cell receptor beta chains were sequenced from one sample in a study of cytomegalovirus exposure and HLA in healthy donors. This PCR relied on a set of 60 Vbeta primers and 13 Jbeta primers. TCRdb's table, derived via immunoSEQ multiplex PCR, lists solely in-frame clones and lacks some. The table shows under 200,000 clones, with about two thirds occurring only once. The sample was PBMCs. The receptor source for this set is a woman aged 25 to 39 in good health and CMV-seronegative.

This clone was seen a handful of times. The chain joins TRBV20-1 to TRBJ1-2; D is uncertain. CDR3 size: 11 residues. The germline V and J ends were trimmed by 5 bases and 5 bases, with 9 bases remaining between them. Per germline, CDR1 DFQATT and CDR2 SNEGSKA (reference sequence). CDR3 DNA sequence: TGCAGTGCTGCTCCGGGTTATGGCTACACCTTC. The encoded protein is CSAAPGYGYTF.

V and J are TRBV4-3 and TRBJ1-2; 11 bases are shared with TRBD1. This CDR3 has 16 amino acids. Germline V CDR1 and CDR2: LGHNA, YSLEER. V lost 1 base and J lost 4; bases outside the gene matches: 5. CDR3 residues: CASSQAGTGGAYGYTF. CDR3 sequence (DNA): TGCGCCAGCAGCCAAGCCGGGACAGGGGGTGCCTATGGCTACACCTTC.

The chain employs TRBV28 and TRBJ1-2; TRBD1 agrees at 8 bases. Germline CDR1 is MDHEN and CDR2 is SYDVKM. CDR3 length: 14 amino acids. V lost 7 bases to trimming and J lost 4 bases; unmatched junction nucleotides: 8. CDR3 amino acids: CASTGQGQGYGYTF. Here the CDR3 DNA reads TGTGCCAGCACTGGACAGGGCCAGGGCTATGGCTACACCTTC.

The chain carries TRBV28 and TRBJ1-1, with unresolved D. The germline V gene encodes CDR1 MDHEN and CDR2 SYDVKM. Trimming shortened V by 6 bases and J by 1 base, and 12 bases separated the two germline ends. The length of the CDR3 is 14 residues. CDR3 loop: CASSPGVENTEAFF. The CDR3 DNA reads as TGTGCCAGCAGCCCCGGGGTGGAGAACACTGAAGCTTTCTTT.

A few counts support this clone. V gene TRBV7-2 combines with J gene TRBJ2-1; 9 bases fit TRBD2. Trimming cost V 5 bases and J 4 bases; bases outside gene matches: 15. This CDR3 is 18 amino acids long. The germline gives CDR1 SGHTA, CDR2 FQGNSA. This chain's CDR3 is CASSPIIAGAAGYNEQFF. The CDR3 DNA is TGTGCCAGCAGCCCAATCATAGCGGGAGCTGCTGGATACAATGAGCAGTTCTTC. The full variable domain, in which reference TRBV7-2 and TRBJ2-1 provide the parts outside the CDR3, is GAGVSQSPSNKVTEKGKDVELRCDPISGHTALYWYRQSLGQGLEFLIYFQGNSAPDKSGLPSDRFSAERTGGSVSTLTIQRTQQEDSAVYLCASSPIIAGAAGYNEQFFGPGTRLTVL.

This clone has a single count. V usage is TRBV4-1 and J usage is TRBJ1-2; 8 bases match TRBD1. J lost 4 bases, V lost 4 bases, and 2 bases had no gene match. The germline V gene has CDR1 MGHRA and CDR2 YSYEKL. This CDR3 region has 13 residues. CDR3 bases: TGCGCCAGCAGCCGCGGACAGGGCTATGGCTACACCTTC. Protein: CASSRGQGYGYTF.

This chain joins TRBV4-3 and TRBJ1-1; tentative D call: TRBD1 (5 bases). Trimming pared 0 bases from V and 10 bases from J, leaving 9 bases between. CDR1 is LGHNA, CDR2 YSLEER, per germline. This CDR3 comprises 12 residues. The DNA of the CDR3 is TGCGCCAGCAGCCAAGATTCCAGGGCAGCTTTCTTT. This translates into CASSQDSRAAFF.

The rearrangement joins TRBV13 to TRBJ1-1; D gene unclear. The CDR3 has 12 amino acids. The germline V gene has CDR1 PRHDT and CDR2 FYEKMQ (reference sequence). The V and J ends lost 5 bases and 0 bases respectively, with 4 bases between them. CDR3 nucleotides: TGTGCCAGCAGCCCCGTGAACACTGAAGCTTTCTTT. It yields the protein CASSPVNTEAFF.

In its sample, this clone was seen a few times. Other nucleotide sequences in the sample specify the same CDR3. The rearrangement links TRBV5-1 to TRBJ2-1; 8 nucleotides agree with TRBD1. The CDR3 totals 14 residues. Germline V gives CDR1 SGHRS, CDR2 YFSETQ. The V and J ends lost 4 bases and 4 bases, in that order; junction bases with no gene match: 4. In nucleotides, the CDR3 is TGCGCCAGCAGCAGCACAGGGGGGTACAATGAGCAGTTCTTC. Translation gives CASSSTGGYNEQFF.

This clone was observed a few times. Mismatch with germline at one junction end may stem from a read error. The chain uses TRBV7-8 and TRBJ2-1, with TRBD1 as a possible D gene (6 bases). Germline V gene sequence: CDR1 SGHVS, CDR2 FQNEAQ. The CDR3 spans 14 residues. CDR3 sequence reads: CASSLTRGSPRMIF. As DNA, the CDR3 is TGTGCCAGCAGCTTAACCAGGGGTAGCCCCAGAATGATCTTC.

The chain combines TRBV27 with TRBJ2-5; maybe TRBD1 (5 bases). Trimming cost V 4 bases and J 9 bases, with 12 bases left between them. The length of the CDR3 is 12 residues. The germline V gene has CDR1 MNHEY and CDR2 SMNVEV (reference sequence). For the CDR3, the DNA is TGTGCCAGCAGTTATCAGACAGACCCCCAGTACTTC. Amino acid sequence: CASSYQTDPQYF.

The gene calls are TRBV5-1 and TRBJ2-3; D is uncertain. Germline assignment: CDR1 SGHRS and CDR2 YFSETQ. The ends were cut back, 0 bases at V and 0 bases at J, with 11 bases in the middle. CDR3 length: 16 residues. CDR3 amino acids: CASSLADSISTDTQYF. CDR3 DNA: TGCGCCAGCAGCTTGGCCGACTCCATAAGCACAGATACGCAGTATTTT. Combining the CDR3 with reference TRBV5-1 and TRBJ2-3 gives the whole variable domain KAGVTQTPRYLIKTRGQQVTLSCSPISGHRSVSWYQQTPGQGLQFLFEYFSETQRNKGNFPGRFSGRQFSNSRSEMNVSTLELGDSALYLCASSLADSISTDTQYFGPGTRLTVL.

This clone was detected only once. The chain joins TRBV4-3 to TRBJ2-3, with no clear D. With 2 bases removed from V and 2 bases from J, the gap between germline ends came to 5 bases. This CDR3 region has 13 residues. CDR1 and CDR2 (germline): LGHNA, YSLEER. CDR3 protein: CASSQRDTDTQYF. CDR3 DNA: TGCGCCAGCAGCCAACGAGACACAGATACGCAGTATTTT.

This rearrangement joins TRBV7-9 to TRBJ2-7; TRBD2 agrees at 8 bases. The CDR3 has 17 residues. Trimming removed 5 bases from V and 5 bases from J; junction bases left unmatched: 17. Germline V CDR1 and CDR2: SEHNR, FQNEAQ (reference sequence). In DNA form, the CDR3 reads TGTGCCAGCAGCAAAATAGGTACGGGAGGGCCGAAAAACGAGCAGTACTTC. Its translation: CASSKIGTGGPKNEQYF. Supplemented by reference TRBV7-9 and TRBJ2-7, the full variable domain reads DTGVSQNPRHKITKRGQNVTFRCDPISEHNRLYWYRQTLGQGPEFLTYFQNEAQLEKSRLLSDRFSAERPKGSFSTLEIQRTEQGDSAMYLCASSKIGTGGPKNEQYFGPGTRLTVT.

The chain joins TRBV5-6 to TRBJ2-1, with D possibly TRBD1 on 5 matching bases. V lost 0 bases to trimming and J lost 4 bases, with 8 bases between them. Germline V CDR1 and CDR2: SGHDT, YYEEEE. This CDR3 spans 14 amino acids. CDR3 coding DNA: TGTGCCAGCAGCTTGGTCCAGGGTTACAATGAGCAGTTCTTC. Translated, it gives CASSLVQGYNEQFF.

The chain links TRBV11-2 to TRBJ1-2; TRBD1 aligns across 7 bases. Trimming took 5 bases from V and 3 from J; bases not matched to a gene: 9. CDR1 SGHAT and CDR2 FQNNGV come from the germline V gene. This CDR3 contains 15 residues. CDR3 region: CASSRTTGQYYGYTF. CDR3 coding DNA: TGTGCCAGCAGCCGTACTACGGGACAGTACTATGGCTACACCTTC. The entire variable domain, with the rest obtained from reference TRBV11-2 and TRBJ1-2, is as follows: EAGVAQSPRYKIIEKRQSVAFWCNPISGHATLYWYQQILGQGPKLLIQFQNNGVVDDSQLPKDRFSAERLKGVDSTLKIQPAKLEDSAVYLCASSRTTGQYYGYTFGSGTRLTVV.

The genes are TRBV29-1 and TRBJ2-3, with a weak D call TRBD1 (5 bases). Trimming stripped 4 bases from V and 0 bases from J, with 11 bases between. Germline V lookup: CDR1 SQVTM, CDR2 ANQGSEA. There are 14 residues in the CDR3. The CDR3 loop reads CSVGVGVSTDTQYF. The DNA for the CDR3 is TGCAGCGTTGGGGTAGGGGTTAGCACAGATACGCAGTATTTT.

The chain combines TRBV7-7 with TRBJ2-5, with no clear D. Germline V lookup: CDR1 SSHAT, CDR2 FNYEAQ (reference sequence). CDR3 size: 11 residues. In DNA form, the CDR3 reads TGTGCTACCCTGATACGGGAGACCCAGTACTTC. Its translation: CATLIRETQYF.

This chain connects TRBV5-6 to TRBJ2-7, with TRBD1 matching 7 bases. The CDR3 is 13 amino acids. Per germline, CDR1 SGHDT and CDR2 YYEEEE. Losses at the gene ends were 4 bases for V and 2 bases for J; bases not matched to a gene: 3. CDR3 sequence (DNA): TGTGCCAGCAGCCGGGACAGAACCTACGAGCAGTACTTC. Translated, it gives CASSRDRTYEQYF.

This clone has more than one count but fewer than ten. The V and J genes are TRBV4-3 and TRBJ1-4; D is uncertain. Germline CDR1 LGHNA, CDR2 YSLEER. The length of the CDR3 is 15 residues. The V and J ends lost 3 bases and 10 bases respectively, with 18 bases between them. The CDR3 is CASSQDDRTSGKLFF. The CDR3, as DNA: TGCGCCAGCAGCCAGGACGACCGGACTAGCGGAAAACTGTTTTTT.

This CDR3 reads CSVEDRVVASPGGEQFF. The CDR3 region has the DNA TGCAGCGTTGAAGACCGCGTGGTGGCTAGCCCGGGCGGGGAGCAGTTCTTC. The chain is built from TRBV29-1 and TRBJ2-1; perhaps TRBD2 as D (5 bases). V was shortened by 0 bases and J by 10 bases, with 25 bases between the two germline ends. Germline V lookup: CDR1 SQVTM, CDR2 ANQGSEA. CDR3 length equals 17 residues.

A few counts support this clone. The DNA for the CDR3 is TGCGCCAGCAGCTTGGACGGGACCGGGGAGCTGTTTTTT. Translating it yields CASSLDGTGELFF. The chain recombines TRBV5-1 with TRBJ2-2; D remains ambiguous. V lost 0 bases and J lost 5, with 5 bases in between. This CDR3 spans 13 amino acids. From germline, CDR1 is SGHRS and CDR2 YFSETQ.

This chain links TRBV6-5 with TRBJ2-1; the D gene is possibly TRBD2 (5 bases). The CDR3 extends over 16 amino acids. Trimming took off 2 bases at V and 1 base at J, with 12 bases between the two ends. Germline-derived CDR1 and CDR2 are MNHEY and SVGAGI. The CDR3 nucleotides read TGTGCCAGCAGTTACAGACCCGGGAATTCCTACAATGAGCAGTTCTTC. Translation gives CASSYRPGNSYNEQFF.

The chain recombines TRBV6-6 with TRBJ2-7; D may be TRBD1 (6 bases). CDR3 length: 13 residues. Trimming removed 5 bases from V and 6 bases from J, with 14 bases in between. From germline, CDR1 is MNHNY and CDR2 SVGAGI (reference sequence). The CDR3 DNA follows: TGTGCCAGCAGTCCTTTACAGGGTCGCGAGCAGTACTTC. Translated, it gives CASSPLQGREQYF.

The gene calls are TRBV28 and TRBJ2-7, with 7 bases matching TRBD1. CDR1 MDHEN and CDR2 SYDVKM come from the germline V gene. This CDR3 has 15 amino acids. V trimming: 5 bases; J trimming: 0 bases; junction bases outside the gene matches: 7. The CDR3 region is CASSQHRGYSYEQYF. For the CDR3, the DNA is TGTGCCAGCAGTCAACACAGGGGATACTCCTACGAGCAGTACTTC.

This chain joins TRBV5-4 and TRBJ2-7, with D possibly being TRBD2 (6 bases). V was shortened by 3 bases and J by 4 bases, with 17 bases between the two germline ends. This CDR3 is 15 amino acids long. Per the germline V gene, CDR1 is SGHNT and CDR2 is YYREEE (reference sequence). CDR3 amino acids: CASSSQAGLKYEQYF. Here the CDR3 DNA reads TGTGCCAGCAGCTCCCAGGCGGGACTCAAATACGAGCAGTACTTC.

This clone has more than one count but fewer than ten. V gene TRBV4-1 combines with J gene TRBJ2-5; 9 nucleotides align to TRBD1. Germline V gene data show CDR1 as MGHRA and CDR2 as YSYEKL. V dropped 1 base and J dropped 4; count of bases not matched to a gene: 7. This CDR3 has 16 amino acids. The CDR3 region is CASSQGLTGGRETQYF. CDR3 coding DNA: TGCGCCAGCAGCCAAGGATTGACAGGGGGTAGAGAGACCCAGTACTTC.

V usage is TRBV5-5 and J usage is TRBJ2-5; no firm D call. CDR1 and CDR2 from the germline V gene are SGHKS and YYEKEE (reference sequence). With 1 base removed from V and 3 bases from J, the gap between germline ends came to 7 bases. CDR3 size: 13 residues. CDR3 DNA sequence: TGTGCCAGCAGCTTGATGTCTGAAGAGACCCAGTACTTC. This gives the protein CASSLMSEETQYF.

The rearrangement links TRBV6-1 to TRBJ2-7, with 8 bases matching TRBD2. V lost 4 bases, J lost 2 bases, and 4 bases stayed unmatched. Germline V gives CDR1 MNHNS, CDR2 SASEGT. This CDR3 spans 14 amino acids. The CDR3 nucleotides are TGTGCCAGCAGTGTAGCGGGACACACCTACGAGCAGTACTTC. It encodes CASSVAGHTYEQYF.

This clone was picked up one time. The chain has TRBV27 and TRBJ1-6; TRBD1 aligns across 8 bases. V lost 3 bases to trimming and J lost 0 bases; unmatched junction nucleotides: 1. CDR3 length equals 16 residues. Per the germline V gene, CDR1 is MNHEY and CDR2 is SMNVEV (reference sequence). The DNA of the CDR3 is TGTGCCAGCAGTTTCGACAGGGGCTCCTATAATTCACCCCTCCACTTT. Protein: CASSFDRGSYNSPLHF.